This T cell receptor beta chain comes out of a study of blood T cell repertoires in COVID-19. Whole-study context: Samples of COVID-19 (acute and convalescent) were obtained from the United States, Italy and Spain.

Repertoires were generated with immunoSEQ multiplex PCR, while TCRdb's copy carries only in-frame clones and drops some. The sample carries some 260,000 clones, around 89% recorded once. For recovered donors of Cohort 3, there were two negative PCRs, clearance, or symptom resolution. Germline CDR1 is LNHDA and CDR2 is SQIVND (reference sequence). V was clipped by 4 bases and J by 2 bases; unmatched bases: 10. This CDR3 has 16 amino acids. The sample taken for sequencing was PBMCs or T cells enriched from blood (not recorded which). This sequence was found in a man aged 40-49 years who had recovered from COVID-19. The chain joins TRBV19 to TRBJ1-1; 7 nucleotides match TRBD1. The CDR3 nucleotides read TGTGCCAGTAGTACCCGGGACAGCCTTTTAAACACTGAAGCTTTCTTT. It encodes CASSTRDSLLNTEAFF.